This T cell receptor beta chain stems from a study of cytomegalovirus exposure and HLA in healthy donors. Across the whole study: Earlier, 150 million to 200 million T cells were analyzed, and some 120 million unique TCR beta sequences were found among them. General study findings and limits: Later work associated 17,000 or so TCR beta sequences with HLA alleles at 0.05 false discovery rate. In a later analysis, TCR association rates varied by HLA locus: DRB1 most, HLA-C fewest.

PCR employed 60 Vbeta and 13 Jbeta primers. Authors' methods: Approximately 11 million of the roughly 80 million unique TCR beta chains counted in a later analysis were shared. The protocol was immunoSEQ multiplex PCR, while the TCRdb copy is restricted to in-frame clones and leaves out a portion. V, J and clone size reflect that table, while D and trimming were determined from the DNA. The sample has 100,000 to 150,000 clones. This CDR3 comprises 12 residues. The germline V gene has CDR1 LNHDA and CDR2 SQIVND (reference sequence). Trimming stripped 4 bases from V and 4 bases from J, with 7 bases between. Note on this clone: The antigen remains undetermined.

This TCR was recovered from a man aged 25 to 45 in good health and CMV-seronegative. The sample comprised PBMCs. The chain uses TRBV19 and TRBJ1-1, with D hard to call. The DNA of the CDR3 is TGTGCCAGTAGTAGGCCTTCCACTGAAGCTTTCTTT. Amino acids: CASSRPSTEAFF.